These 26 T cell receptor beta chains came from one sample sequenced in a study of T cell responses to AZD1222 COVID-19 vaccine. The assay was immunoSEQ multiplex PCR, and TCRdb's table has in-frame clones only and misses some. The data show roughly 96,000 clones, around 89% seen once. The sample consisted of peripheral blood, taken 28 days after the second AZD1222 dose. Receptors originate from an adult who received the AZD1222 COVID-19 vaccine.

This clone was recorded once. V and J are TRBV27 and TRBJ1-2; D uncertain. From germline, CDR1 is MNHEY and CDR2 SMNVEV (reference sequence). V was shortened by 0 bases and J by 1 base, with 6 bases between the two germline ends. The CDR3 covers 14 residues. The CDR3 DNA sequence: TGTGCCAGCAGTTTATCCGAAAATAACTATGGCTACACCTTC. The encoded protein is CASSLSENNYGYTF.

The rearrangement joins TRBV7-9 to TRBJ2-1; 13 nucleotides line up with TRBD2. There are 19 residues in the CDR3. V gave up 5 bases and J gave up 0 bases; unmatched junction bases: 10. The germline gives CDR1 SEHNR, CDR2 FQNEAQ (reference sequence). CDR3 protein: CASSPPGTSGIISYNEQFF. Written as DNA, the CDR3 is TGTGCCAGCAGCCCCCCCGGGACTAGCGGGATTATCTCCTACAATGAGCAGTTCTTC.

V is TRBV15 and J is TRBJ2-1; 9 bases are a match to TRBD2. V was pared by 1 base and J by 9 bases, with 7 bases of the junction left unmatched. CDR3 length equals 15 residues. The V gene's germline CDR1 is LNHNV and CDR2 YYDKDF (reference sequence). As DNA, the CDR3 is TGTGCCACCAGCAGAGGGGGGACTAGCATGGCTGAGCAGTTCTTC. Protein product: CATSRGGTSMAEQFF. Together with reference TRBV15 and TRBJ2-1, the CDR3 gives the full variable domain: DAMVIQNPRYQVTQFGKPVTLSCSQTLNHNVMYWYQQKSSQAPKLLFHYYDKDFNNEADTPDNFQSRRPNTSFCFLDIRSPGLGDTAMYLCATSRGGTSMAEQFFGPGTRLTVL.

This clone has only one observation. The genes are TRBV9 and TRBJ2-1; no clear D. Trimming removed 0 bases from V and 0 bases from J, with 4 bases in between. This CDR3 region has 14 residues. Germline V gene lookup returns CDR1 SGDLS and CDR2 YYNGEE. CDR3 bases: TGTGCCAGCAGCGTAGCGGACTCCTACAATGAGCAGTTCTTC. It encodes CASSVADSYNEQFF.

The gene calls are TRBV14 and TRBJ2-2, with D unresolved. Trimming took 0 bases from V and 2 from J, leaving 13 bases between them. CDR1 SGHDN and CDR2 FVKESK come from the germline V gene. This CDR3 has 17 residues. CDR3 loop: CASSQDQWRSNTGELFF. The CDR3 region has the DNA TGTGCCAGCAGCCAAGATCAATGGCGGAGTAACACCGGGGAGCTGTTTTTT.

This clone has a count of ten or more. J is TRBJ2-5 and V is TRBV6-5, with D possibly called TRBD1 or TRBD2 (5 bases each). Trimming pared 0 bases from V and 6 bases from J, leaving 8 bases between. The CDR3 extends over 13 amino acids. In germline, CDR1 is MNHEY, CDR2 SVGAGI. The CDR3 loop is CASSYSTGQTQYF. In DNA, the CDR3 is TGTGCCAGCAGTTACTCGACGGGACAGACCCAGTACTTC.

The chain couples TRBV11-3 to TRBJ2-5; D is undetermined. The V gene lost 3 bases and the J gene lost 4 bases, with 6 bases spanning the gap. The germline V gene has CDR1 SGHNT and CDR2 YENEEA. The CDR3 covers 12 residues. The CDR3: CASSFYVETQYF. The DNA of the CDR3 is TGTGCCAGCAGCTTCTATGTAGAGACCCAGTACTTC.

The chain links TRBV7-9 to TRBJ1-4, with 7 bases identical to TRBD1. Trimming cost V 6 bases and J 5 bases; bases outside gene matches: 3. From germline, CDR1 is SEHNR and CDR2 FQNEAQ (reference sequence). The CDR3 covers 13 residues. CDR3 DNA: TGTGCCAGCAGACAACAGGGGAATGAAAAACTGTTTTTT. Protein: CASRQQGNEKLFF.

With regard to this clone: An end of the junction differs from the germline gene, which may be a read error. This sequence joins TRBV7-7 and TRBJ2-3; D is possibly TRBD1 (6 bases). The CDR3 has 13 residues. Per the germline V gene, CDR1 is SSHAT and CDR2 is FNYEAQ (reference sequence). CDR3 bases: TGTGCTAGCAGCTTAGACAGGACGGATACGCAGTATTTT. This translates into CASSLDRTDTQYF.

V gene TRBV30 combines with J gene TRBJ1-2; D uncertain. The CDR3 is 11 residues long. Trimming took off 5 bases at V and 0 bases at J, with 4 bases between the two ends. Germline lookup yields CDR1 GTSNPN and CDR2 SVGIG (reference sequence). This chain's CDR3 is CAWGTNYGYTF. The CDR3 coding sequence is TGTGCCTGGGGGACTAACTATGGCTACACCTTC.

The V and J genes are TRBV19 and TRBJ2-7, with 12 bases lining up with TRBD2. Germline V CDR1 and CDR2: LNHDA, SQIVND (reference sequence). CDR3 length: 18 amino acids. After removal of 7 bases from V and 1 base from J, the junction contained 14 bases not matched to a gene. The CDR3 nucleotides are TGTGCCAGTACCGAGCAGGGACGAGGGACTAGCGGGTCCTACGAGCAGTACTTC. Translated: CASTEQGRGTSGSYEQYF.

The chain carries TRBV7-3 and TRBJ2-5; D is unclear. The CDR3 runs to 13 residues. With 2 bases removed from V and 1 base from J, the gap between germline ends came to 5 bases. CDR1 and CDR2 from the germline V gene are SGHTA and FQGTGA. The DNA of the CDR3 is TGTGCCAGCAGCTTAGGCAGCCAAGAGACCCAGTACTTC. This codes for CASSLGSQETQYF.

V and J are TRBV19 and TRBJ1-1; 11 nucleotides match TRBD1. V shed 7 bases, J shed 0 bases, and the junction held 7 bases outside the gene matches. CDR1 and CDR2 from the germline V gene are LNHDA and SQIVND (reference sequence). This CDR3 is 16 amino acids long. The CDR3 DNA reads as TGTGCCAGTACCGGGACAGGGGGTAACATGAACACTGAAGCTTTCTTT. It yields the protein CASTGTGGNMNTEAFF.

This sequence joins TRBV11-2 and TRBJ2-3; D is unresolved. The CDR3 is 11 residues long. Trimming removed 2 bases from V and 14 bases from J, with 11 bases in between. Germline CDR1 and CDR2: SGHAT and FQNNGV. The chain's CDR3 is CASSLFPKWYF. The CDR3 DNA reads as TGTGCCAGCAGCTTATTCCCTAAGTGGTATTTT.

V is TRBV2 and J is TRBJ1-2, with TRBD1 identical over 10 bases. Trimming removed 8 bases from V and 2 bases from J; junction bases left unmatched: 11. Germline V CDR1 and CDR2: SNHLY, FYNNEI. The CDR3 totals 16 residues. CDR3 region: CASRKPGTGDNYGYTF. The CDR3 coding sequence is TGTGCCAGCCGTAAACCCGGGACAGGGGACAACTATGGCTACACCTTC.

The J gene is TRBJ2-5, the V gene TRBV29-1; D may match TRBD1 or TRBD2 (5 bases each). The CDR3 runs to 14 residues. V was pared by 7 bases and J by 2 bases, with 17 bases between. Germline CDR1 reads SQVTM; CDR2 reads ANQGSEA. The DNA of the CDR3 is TGCAGCGCCGTCGCAGGGACGGGGCAAGAGACCCAGTACTTC. It codes for CSAVAGTGQETQYF.

This clone was counted a single time. The chain uses TRBV6-5 and TRBJ2-7; 11 nucleotides agree with TRBD2. The CDR3 extends over 16 amino acids. Germline CDR1 reads MNHEY; CDR2 reads SVGAGI. J was trimmed by 1 base and V by 2 bases; bases with no gene match: 4. In nucleotides, the CDR3 is TGTGCCAGCAGTTACGTGACTAGCGGGACTTCCTACGAGCAGTACTTC. Amino acids: CASSYVTSGTSYEQYF.

The V gene is TRBV12-3 or TRBV12-4, the J gene TRBJ1-5, with unresolved D. The CDR3 runs 13 residues. V gave up 2 bases and J gave up 3 bases, with 5 bases separating them. The CDR3 sequence is CASSLLLNQPQHF. CDR3 in DNA: TGTGCCAGCAGTTTACTCCTCAATCAGCCCCAGCATTTT.

A few counts support this clone. The rearrangement joins TRBV29-1 to TRBJ2-7, with TRBD1 identical over 11 bases. The length of the CDR3 is 14 residues. After removal of 3 bases from V and 5 bases from J, the junction contained 6 bases not matched to a gene. The germline CDR1 and CDR2 sequences are SQVTM and ANQGSEA. The CDR3 protein is CSVDTGQGVDEQYF. The CDR3 DNA follows: TGCAGCGTTGATACGGGACAGGGGGTGGACGAGCAGTACTTC.

This chain connects TRBV5-1 to TRBJ2-3; possible D gene TRBD2, 5 bases. Germline CDR1 is SGHRS and CDR2 is YFSETQ. This CDR3 contains 15 residues. Trimming stripped 4 bases from V and 0 bases from J, with 12 bases between. CDR3 amino acids: CASSPSAASTDTQYF. In DNA, the CDR3 is TGCGCCAGCAGCCCGTCAGCGGCTAGCACAGATACGCAGTATTTT.

The chain combines TRBV6-5 with TRBJ1-2; 10 bases map to TRBD1. The germline gives CDR1 MNHEY, CDR2 SVGAGI. With V trimmed by 6 bases and J by 8 bases, 9 bases remained unmatched. CDR3 length: 14 amino acids. The CDR3 nucleotides read TGTGCCAGCAGACGTCCCGGGACAGGGGACGGCTACACCTTC. Translation: CASRRPGTGDGYTF.

This clone showed up just once. V gene TRBV3-1 (or the pseudogene TRBV3-2) combines with J gene TRBJ1-6; the D is unclear. Trimming removed 2 bases at V and 0 bases at J, with 8 bases between. The CDR3 has 16 amino acids. Germline CDR1 reads LGHDT; CDR2 reads YNNKEL (reference sequence). CDR3 DNA sequence: TGTGCCAGCAGCCAAACACCGAGCTCCTATAATTCACCCCTCCACTTT. Residues: CASSQTPSSYNSPLHF.

V and J are TRBV7-8 and TRBJ1-6; no clear D. V lost 5 bases and J lost 8, with 10 bases in between. This CDR3 contains 13 residues. From germline, CDR1 is SGHVS and CDR2 FQNEAQ. The CDR3 region has the DNA TGTGCCAGCAGCCGCATCGATGATTCACCCCTCCACTTT. Protein: CASSRIDDSPLHF.

V and J are TRBV15 and TRBJ2-1; D unresolved. This CDR3 has 12 residues. Germline V CDR1 and CDR2: LNHNV, YYDKDF (reference sequence). V was shortened by 0 bases and J by 6 bases, with 3 bases between the two germline ends. The CDR3 DNA reads as TGTGCCACCAGCAGAGATACCAATGAGCAGTTCTTC. Amino acids: CATSRDTNEQFF.

The V gene is TRBV6-6, the J gene TRBJ1-1, with D unresolved. This CDR3 comprises 11 residues. Trimming took off 0 bases at V and 10 bases at J, with 6 bases between the two ends. The germline CDR1 and CDR2 sequences are MNHNY and SVGAGI (reference sequence). CDR3 region: CASSYSEAAFF. For the CDR3, the DNA is TGTGCCAGCAGTTACTCGGAGGCAGCTTTCTTT.

The V call is TRBV19, the J call TRBJ2-1; 12 bases are a match to TRBD2. CDR1 and CDR2 (germline): LNHDA, SQIVND (reference sequence). CDR3 length: 17 residues. Losses at the gene ends were 6 bases for V and 6 bases for J; bases not matched to a gene: 12. In nucleotides, the CDR3 is TGTGCCAGTAGGACGTCTTGGACTAGCGGGGAATTCAATGAGCAGTTCTTC. Translated: CASRTSWTSGEFNEQFF.